The TCR beta chain under discussion was sequenced for a study of identical twins. Study-level findings and limits: Reduced insertions were recorded for abundant cord blood beta clonotypes, with no such pattern in memory repertoires. Excess twin sharing in beta out-of-frame sequences was weaker.

This clonotype has ten or more counts. Antigen: not known. From the 5' RACE reads, TCRdb called clonotypes with MiXCR, one entry per CDR3 protein. The table shows 310,000 or so distinct CDR3 sequences, with just under 9.5% occurring only once. The trim removed 6 bases at V and 3 bases at J, leaving 11 bases unmatched. CDR1 MNHEY and CDR2 SMNVEV come from the germline V gene (reference sequence). This CDR3 has 15 residues. Each donor was a healthy Caucasian. This sample was also put to use in a study of yellow fever vaccine responses in identical twins.

The J gene is TRBJ2-7, the V gene TRBV27; 7 positions agree with TRBD1. The sequence was obtained from a young woman in good health. Sample: CD8+ T cells sorted from blood. The CDR3 DNA follows: TGTGCCAGCAGCTGGGCAGGGGGAGCAAACTACGAGCAGTACTTC. Translation: CASSWAGGANYEQYF.